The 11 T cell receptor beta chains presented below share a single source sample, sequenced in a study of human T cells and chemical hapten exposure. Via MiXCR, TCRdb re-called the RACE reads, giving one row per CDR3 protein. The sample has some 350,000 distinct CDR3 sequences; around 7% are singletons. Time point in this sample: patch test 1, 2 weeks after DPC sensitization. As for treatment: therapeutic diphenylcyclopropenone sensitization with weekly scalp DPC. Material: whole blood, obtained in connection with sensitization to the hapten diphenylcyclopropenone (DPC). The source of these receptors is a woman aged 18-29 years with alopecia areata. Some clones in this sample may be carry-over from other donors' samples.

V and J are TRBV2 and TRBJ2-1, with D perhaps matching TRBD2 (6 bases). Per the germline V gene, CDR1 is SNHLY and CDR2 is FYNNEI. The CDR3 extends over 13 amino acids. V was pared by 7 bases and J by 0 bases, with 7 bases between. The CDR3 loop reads CASTGDSYNEQFF. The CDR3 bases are TGTGCCAGCACGGGGGACTCCTACAATGAGCAGTTCTTC.

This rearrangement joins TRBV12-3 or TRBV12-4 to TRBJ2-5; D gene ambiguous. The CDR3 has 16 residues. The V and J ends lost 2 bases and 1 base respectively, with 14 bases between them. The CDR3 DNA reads TGTGCCAGCAGTTTAACCCCGACGGCAACCCAAGAGACCCAGTACTTC. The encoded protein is CASSLTPTATQETQYF.

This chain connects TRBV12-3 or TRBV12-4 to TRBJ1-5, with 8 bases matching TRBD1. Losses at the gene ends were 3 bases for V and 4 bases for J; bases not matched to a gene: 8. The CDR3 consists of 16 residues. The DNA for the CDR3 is TGTGCCAGCAGTTTTGGACGTCGACAGGGGAATCAGCCCCAGCATTTT. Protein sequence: CASSFGRRQGNQPQHF.

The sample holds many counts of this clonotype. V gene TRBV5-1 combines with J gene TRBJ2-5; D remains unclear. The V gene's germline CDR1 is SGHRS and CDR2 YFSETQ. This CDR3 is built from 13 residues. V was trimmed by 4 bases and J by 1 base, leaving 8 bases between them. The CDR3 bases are TGCGCCAGCAGCACAGAAGGCCAAGAGACCCAGTACTTC. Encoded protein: CASSTEGQETQYF. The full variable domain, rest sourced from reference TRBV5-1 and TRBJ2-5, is KAGVTQTPRYLIKTRGQQVTLSCSPISGHRSVSWYQQTPGQGLQFLFEYFSETQRNKGNFPGRFSGRQFSNSRSEMNVSTLELGDSALYLCASSTEGQETQYFGPGTRLLVL.

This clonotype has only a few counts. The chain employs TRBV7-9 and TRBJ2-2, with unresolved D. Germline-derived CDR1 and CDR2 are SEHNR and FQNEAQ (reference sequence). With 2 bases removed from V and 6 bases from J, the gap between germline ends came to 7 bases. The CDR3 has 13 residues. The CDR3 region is CASSLQLAGELFF. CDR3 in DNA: TGTGCCAGCAGCTTACAACTCGCCGGGGAGCTGTTTTTT.

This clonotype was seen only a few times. CDR3 sequence reads: CASSQGRLAGGQDTQYF. CDR3 bases: TGTGCCAGCAGCCAAGGTCGACTAGCGGGGGGGCAAGATACGCAGTATTTT. The chain employs TRBV3-1 and TRBJ2-3, with TRBD2 matching 14 bases. CDR3 length: 17 amino acids. V shed 1 base and J 5 bases; nucleotides not matched to a gene: 5. CDR1 is LGHDT, CDR2 YNNKEL, per germline (reference sequence).

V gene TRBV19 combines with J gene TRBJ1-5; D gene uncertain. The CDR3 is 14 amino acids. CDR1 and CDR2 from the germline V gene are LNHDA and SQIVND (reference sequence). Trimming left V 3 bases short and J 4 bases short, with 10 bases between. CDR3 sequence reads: CASSIERFNQPQHF. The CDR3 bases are TGTGCCAGTAGTATCGAACGGTTTAATCAGCCCCAGCATTTT.

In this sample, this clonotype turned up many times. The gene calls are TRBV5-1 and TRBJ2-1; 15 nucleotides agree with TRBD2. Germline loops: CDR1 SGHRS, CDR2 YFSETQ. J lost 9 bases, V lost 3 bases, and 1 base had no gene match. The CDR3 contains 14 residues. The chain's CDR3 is CASSSGLAGGEQFF. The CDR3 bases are TGCGCCAGCAGCTCGGGACTAGCGGGAGGTGAGCAGTTCTTC.

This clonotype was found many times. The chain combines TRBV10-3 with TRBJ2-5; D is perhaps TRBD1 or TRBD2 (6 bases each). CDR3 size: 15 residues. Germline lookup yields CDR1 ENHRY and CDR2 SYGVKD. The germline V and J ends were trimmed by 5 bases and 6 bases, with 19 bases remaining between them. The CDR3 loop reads CAISNAGMGGQTQYF. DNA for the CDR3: TGTGCCATCAGTAACGCTGGAATGGGGGGCCAGACCCAGTACTTC.

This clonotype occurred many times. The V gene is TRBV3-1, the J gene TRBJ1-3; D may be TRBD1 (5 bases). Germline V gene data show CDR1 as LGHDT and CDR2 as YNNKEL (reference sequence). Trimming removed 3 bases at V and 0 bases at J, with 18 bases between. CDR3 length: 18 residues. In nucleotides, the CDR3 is TGTGCCAGCAGCCAGGGGCCAATCGGGCCTACCTCTGGAAACACCATATATTTT. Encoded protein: CASSQGPIGPTSGNTIYF.

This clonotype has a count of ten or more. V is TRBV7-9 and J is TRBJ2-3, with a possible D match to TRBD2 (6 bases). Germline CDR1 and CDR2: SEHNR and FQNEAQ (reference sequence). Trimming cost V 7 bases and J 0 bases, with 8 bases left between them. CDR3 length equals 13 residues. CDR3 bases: TGTGCCAGCACAGCGGGTAGCACAGATACGCAGTATTTT. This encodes CASTAGSTDTQYF.